These 10 T cell receptor beta chains came from one sample sequenced in a study of cytomegalovirus exposure and HLA in healthy donors. 13 Jbeta primers and 60 Vbeta primers were used for the PCR. Sequencing was performed with immunoSEQ multiplex PCR; in TCRdb, only in-frame clones are kept and a portion is missing. Here the sample spans 95,000 to 150,000 clones, more than 60% being singletons. Sequenced input: PBMCs. The receptors come from a man aged 18-30 years in good health and CMV-seronegative.

This clone showed up just once. The V call is TRBV5-1, the J call TRBJ2-1, with D tentatively TRBD1 (6 bases). The CDR3 has 14 residues. V was shortened by 5 bases and J by 5 bases, with 14 bases between the two germline ends. Germline CDR1 reads SGHRS; CDR2 reads YFSETQ. As DNA, the CDR3 is TGCGCCAGCAGAACCGGGACAATACACAATGAGCAGTTCTTC. Translated, it gives CASRTGTIHNEQFF.

V is TRBV9 and J is TRBJ2-3; TRBD2 matches 7 bases. CDR3 length: 13 amino acids. Germline V CDR1 and CDR2: SGDLS, YYNGEE. Trimming cost V 7 bases and J 2 bases; bases outside gene matches: 4. The CDR3 DNA is TGTGCCAGCGATAGCGGGTTCACAGATACGCAGTATTTT. It is translated as CASDSGFTDTQYF. The full variable domain, rest sourced from reference TRBV9 and TRBJ2-3, is DSGVTQTPKHLITATGQRVTLRCSPRSGDLSVYWYQQSLDQGLQFLIQYYNGEERAKGNILERFSAQQFPDLHSELNLSSLELGDSALYFCASDSGFTDTQYFGPGTRLTVL.

This clone came up a few times. The rearrangement links TRBV27 to TRBJ1-1, with unresolved D. Germline loops: CDR1 MNHEY, CDR2 SMNVEV (reference sequence). Trimming stripped 2 bases from V and 5 bases from J, with 9 bases between. CDR3 length equals 13 residues. CDR3 amino acids: CASSLKSWTEAFF. The CDR3 bases are TGTGCCAGCAGTTTAAAGAGTTGGACTGAAGCTTTCTTT.

The chain carries TRBV7-9 and TRBJ1-1; weak D call: TRBD1 (6 bases). The V gene's germline CDR1 is SEHNR and CDR2 FQNEAQ (reference sequence). The CDR3 extends over 14 amino acids. The V end was cut by 5 bases, the J end by 2 bases, with 12 bases between. This CDR3 is CASSPQGPNTEAFF. The CDR3 nucleotides read TGTGCCAGCAGCCCACAGGGCCCTAACACTGAAGCTTTCTTT. Looking up the rest from reference TRBV7-9 and TRBJ1-1 gives the full variable domain: DTGVSQNPRHKITKRGQNVTFRCDPISEHNRLYWYRQTLGQGPEFLTYFQNEAQLEKSRLLSDRFSAERPKGSFSTLEIQRTEQGDSAMYLCASSPQGPNTEAFFGQGTRLTVV.

The V gene is TRBV5-1, the J gene TRBJ2-1; 10 bases agree with TRBD1. The trim removed 9 bases at V and 4 bases at J, leaving 10 bases unmatched. Germline V CDR1 and CDR2: SGHRS, YFSETQ. The CDR3 sequence is 15 residues long. The CDR3, as DNA: TGCGCCACCGCGATTAGGACAGGGGGTTACAATGAGCAGTTCTTC. The encoded protein is CATAIRTGGYNEQFF. The full variable domain, its missing parts supplied by reference TRBV5-1 and TRBJ2-1, is KAGVTQTPRYLIKTRGQQVTLSCSPISGHRSVSWYQQTPGQGLQFLFEYFSETQRNKGNFPGRFSGRQFSNSRSEMNVSTLELGDSALYLCATAIRTGGYNEQFFGPGTRLTVL.

The V and J genes are TRBV5-8 and TRBJ2-2; possibly TRBD1 for D (6 bases). V was shortened by 2 bases and J by 8 bases, with 19 bases between the two germline ends. CDR3 length equals 16 residues. CDR1 and CDR2 (germline): SGHTS, YDEGEE. CDR3 bases: TGTGCCAGCAGCTTAAGGGGACAAGGGATTCGGGGGGAGCTGTTTTTT. Encoded protein: CASSLRGQGIRGELFF.

The chain uses TRBV7-2 and TRBJ1-2; TRBD1 aligns across 10 bases. The CDR3 spans 16 residues. The germline CDR1 and CDR2 sequences are SGHTA and FQGNSA. Trimming took 1 base from V and 7 from J; bases not matched to a gene: 9. The CDR3 is CASSLGWDRGESGYTF. CDR3 coding DNA: TGTGCCAGCAGCTTAGGATGGGACAGGGGCGAATCTGGCTACACCTTC.

This chain joins TRBV4-1 and TRBJ2-1; D is undetermined. CDR3 size: 13 residues. Trimming stripped 0 bases from V and 8 bases from J, with 8 bases between. CDR1 is MGHRA and CDR2 is YSYEKL in the germline V gene. This CDR3 reads CASSQDLEHEQFF. CDR3 nucleotide sequence: TGCGCCAGCAGCCAAGATCTTGAGCATGAGCAGTTCTTC.

In the case of this clone: Germline and junction disagree at one end, which may indicate a read error. The V gene is TRBV7-9, the J gene TRBJ1-1, with no clear D. The CDR3 has 12 residues. Germline CDR1 SEHNR, CDR2 FQNEAQ (reference sequence). DNA of the CDR3: TGTTCCAGCAGCTTTCCGGGGACTGAAGCTTTCTTT. Amino acids: CSSSFPGTEAFF.

This clone appeared a few times. At one end, the junction sequence differs from germline, possibly due to a read error. V is TRBV7-9 and J is TRBJ1-1; 11 positions match TRBD1. This CDR3 has 16 amino acids. Germline V lookup: CDR1 SEHNR, CDR2 FQNEAQ (reference sequence). The DNA of the CDR3 is TGTTCCAGCAGCCCCTATATGGGACAGGGGGTTACTGAAGCTTTCTTT. Translated: CSSSPYMGQGVTEAFF.